One sample yielded the 15 T cell receptor beta chains listed below, sequenced in a study of blood T cell repertoires in COVID-19. Assay: immunoSEQ multiplex PCR; the TCRdb copy retains only in-frame clones and omits some. The table records roughly 200,000 clones, 80% to 85% of them present only once. The sample was peripheral blood. All receptors derive from a woman of 80 years or more with COVID-19, enrolled during active disease.

The chain carries TRBV7-2 and TRBJ1-1; 9 bases align to TRBD1. The V segment lost 5 bases and the J segment 11 bases; nucleotides outside the gene matches: 6. This CDR3 is built from 12 residues. Germline V CDR1 and CDR2: SGHTA, FQGNSA. CDR3 region: CASSPQGATAFF. The CDR3 DNA reads TGTGCCAGCAGCCCACAGGGGGCGACGGCTTTCTTT. Filled out from reference TRBV7-2 and TRBJ1-1, the complete variable domain reads GAGVSQSPSNKVTEKGKDVELRCDPISGHTALYWYRQSLGQGLEFLIYFQGNSAPDKSGLPSDRFSAERTGGSVSTLTIQRTQQEDSAVYLCASSPQGATAFFGQGTRLTVV.

In its sample, this clone was seen once. The chain recombines TRBV12-3 or TRBV12-4 with TRBJ1-6; D is perhaps TRBD1 (6 bases). Trimming pared 8 bases from V and 9 bases from J, leaving 14 bases between. This CDR3 is 13 amino acids long. CDR3 sequence: CASGQGSPSPLHF. The CDR3 region has the DNA TGTGCCAGCGGTCAGGGGTCTCCTTCACCCCTCCACTTT.

The chain employs TRBV2 and TRBJ1-4; the D gene is possibly TRBD1 (5 bases). Trimming stripped 5 bases from V and 4 bases from J, with 14 bases between. Germline lookup yields CDR1 SNHLY and CDR2 FYNNEI. This CDR3 is 15 amino acids long. The CDR3 sequence: CASSSRVLHNEKLFF. The CDR3 nucleotides are TGTGCCAGCAGTTCCAGGGTGCTCCATAATGAAAAACTGTTTTTT. The full variable domain, rest sourced from reference TRBV2 and TRBJ1-4, is EPEVTQTPSHQVTQMGQEVILRCVPISNHLYFYWYRQILGQKVEFLVSFYNNEISEKSEIFDDQFSVERPDGSNFTLKIRSTKLEDSAMYFCASSSRVLHNEKLFFGSGTQLSVL.

This chain connects TRBV7-9 to TRBJ1-6; the match to TRBD1 covers 8 bases. This CDR3 region has 15 residues. Germline V gene data show CDR1 as SEHNR and CDR2 as FQNEAQ (reference sequence). V lost 5 bases and J lost 9; bases outside the gene matches: 9. CDR3 DNA: TGTGCCAGCAGCGCGTTAGGACAGGGTGGTTCACCCCTCCACTTT. This encodes CASSALGQGGSPLHF. Based on the CDR3 plus reference TRBV7-9 and TRBJ1-6, the full variable domain is DTGVSQNPRHKITKRGQNVTFRCDPISEHNRLYWYRQTLGQGPEFLTYFQNEAQLEKSRLLSDRFSAERPKGSFSTLEIQRTEQGDSAMYLCASSALGQGGSPLHFGNGTRLTVT.

The CDR3 nucleotides are TGCGCCAGCACCTACAACAGCAACACCGGGGAGCTGTTTTTT. This codes for CASTYNSNTGELFF. The chain combines TRBV5-1 with TRBJ2-2; D gene ambiguous. From germline, CDR1 is SGHRS and CDR2 YFSETQ. Deletions cut 6 bases from V and 2 bases from J, with 11 bases between. This CDR3 has 14 residues. Full variable domain (rest looked up from reference TRBV5-1 and TRBJ2-2): KAGVTQTPRYLIKTRGQQVTLSCSPISGHRSVSWYQQTPGQGLQFLFEYFSETQRNKGNFPGRFSGRQFSNSRSEMNVSTLELGDSALYLCASTYNSNTGELFFGEGSRLTVL.

This chain connects TRBV4-3 to TRBJ1-6; 10 positions agree with TRBD1. This CDR3 comprises 18 residues. Trimming removed 3 bases from V and 11 bases from J; junction bases left unmatched: 16. Per the germline V gene, CDR1 is LGHNA and CDR2 is YSLEER. CDR3 sequence reads: CASSHVGDRGWVRAPLHF. The DNA of the CDR3 is TGCGCCAGCAGCCACGTAGGGGACAGGGGTTGGGTTCGGGCACCCCTCCACTTT.

As DNA, the CDR3 is TGCGCCAGCAGCTTGCAAAGTGGGAGTGAAAAACTGTTTTTT. Its protein is CASSLQSGSEKLFF. The V and J genes are TRBV5-1 and TRBJ1-4; D is uncertain. Trimming cost V 1 base and J 7 bases, with 11 bases left between them. Germline CDR1 reads SGHRS; CDR2 reads YFSETQ. This CDR3 is 14 amino acids long.

This chain uses TRBV28 with TRBJ1-5; D is ambiguous. V was pared by 2 bases and J by 0 bases, with 8 bases between. The CDR3 sequence is 15 residues long. Germline V lookup: CDR1 MDHEN, CDR2 SYDVKM. The chain's CDR3 is CASSLPGNSNQPQHF. CDR3 DNA sequence: TGTGCCAGCAGTTTACCCGGTAATAGCAATCAGCCCCAGCATTTT.

This rearrangement joins TRBV5-1 to TRBJ2-1, with 8 bases fitting TRBD1. The CDR3 runs 14 residues. The V segment lost 0 bases and the J segment 5 bases; nucleotides outside the gene matches: 1. The V gene's germline CDR1 is SGHRS and CDR2 YFSETQ. CDR3: CASSLDRGNNEQFF. The CDR3 region has the DNA TGCGCCAGCAGCTTGGACAGGGGGAACAATGAGCAGTTCTTC.

The rearrangement joins TRBV18 to TRBJ2-1; 9 positions agree with TRBD2. V lost 3 bases and J lost 4; bases outside the gene matches: 10. This CDR3 region has 17 residues. Germline loops: CDR1 KGHSH, CDR2 LQKENI. This CDR3 reads CASSPPYGAGGYNEQFF. The CDR3 bases are TGTGCCAGCTCACCGCCCTATGGAGCGGGGGGATACAATGAGCAGTTCTTC.

The rearrangement uses TRBV9 and TRBJ2-1; possibly TRBD2 for D (6 bases). CDR1 and CDR2 (germline): SGDLS, YYNGEE. Trimming took off 0 bases at V and 8 bases at J, with 21 bases between the two ends. The CDR3 is made up of 17 amino acids. The CDR3: CASSVVGSGPLGDEQFF. The CDR3 region has the DNA TGTGCCAGCAGCGTAGTGGGCAGCGGGCCCCTCGGAGATGAGCAGTTCTTC.

The chain has TRBV19 and TRBJ1-5; TRBD1 matches 7 bases. The V and J ends lost 9 bases and 0 bases, in that order; junction bases with no gene match: 14. The germline gives CDR1 LNHDA, CDR2 SQIVND (reference sequence). CDR3 size: 17 residues. CDR3 in amino acids: CASLPRHNRGSNQPQHF. CDR3 in DNA: TGTGCCAGCCTACCCCGCCACAACAGGGGTAGCAATCAGCCCCAGCATTTT.

The chain couples TRBV5-4 to TRBJ1-6; D remains unclear. Germline values: CDR1 SGHNT, CDR2 YYREEE (reference sequence). V dropped 6 bases and J dropped 11 bases, with 15 bases sitting between them. There are 13 residues in the CDR3. CDR3: CASTTGGYAPLHF. CDR3 DNA sequence: TGTGCCAGCACAACTGGAGGATATGCACCCCTCCACTTT.

V usage is TRBV28 and J usage is TRBJ2-4; 9 bases are a match to TRBD1. The V segment lost 7 bases and the J segment 9 bases; nucleotides outside the gene matches: 10. The CDR3 runs 14 residues. The germline gives CDR1 MDHEN, CDR2 SYDVKM. For the CDR3, the DNA is TGTGCCAGCAAAGTTTCGGGACAGGGAACCATTCAGTACTTC. This sequence encodes CASKVSGQGTIQYF.

The DNA of the CDR3 is TGTGCCAGCAGCGAACCGGGACAGGGGAATTCACCCCTCCACTTT. Residues: CASSEPGQGNSPLHF. The V and J genes are TRBV25-1 and TRBJ1-6; 10 positions agree with TRBD1. Germline V CDR1 and CDR2: MGHDK, SYGVNS. This CDR3 region has 15 residues. J gave up 7 bases and V 6 bases, and 6 bases lay outside the gene matches. Combining the CDR3 with reference TRBV25-1 and TRBJ1-6 gives the whole variable domain EADIYQTPRYLVIGTGKKITLECSQTMGHDKMYWYQQDPGMELHLIHYSYGVNSTEKGDLSSESTVSRIRTEHFPLTLESARPSHTSQYLCASSEPGQGNSPLHFGNGTRLTVT.